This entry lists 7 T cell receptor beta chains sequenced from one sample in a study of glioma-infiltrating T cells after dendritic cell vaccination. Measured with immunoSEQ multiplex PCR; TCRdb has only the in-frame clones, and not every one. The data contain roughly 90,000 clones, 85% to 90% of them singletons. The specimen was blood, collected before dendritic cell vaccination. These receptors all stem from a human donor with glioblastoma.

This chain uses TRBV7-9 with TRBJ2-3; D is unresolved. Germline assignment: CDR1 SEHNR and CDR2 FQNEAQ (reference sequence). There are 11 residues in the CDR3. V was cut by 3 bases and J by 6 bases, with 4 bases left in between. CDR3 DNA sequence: TGTGCCAGCAGCTTCGGTGATACGCAGTATTTT. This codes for CASSFGDTQYF. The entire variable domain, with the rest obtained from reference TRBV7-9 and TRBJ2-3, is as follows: DTGVSQNPRHKITKRGQNVTFRCDPISEHNRLYWYRQTLGQGPEFLTYFQNEAQLEKSRLLSDRFSAERPKGSFSTLEIQRTEQGDSAMYLCASSFGDTQYFGPGTRLTVL.

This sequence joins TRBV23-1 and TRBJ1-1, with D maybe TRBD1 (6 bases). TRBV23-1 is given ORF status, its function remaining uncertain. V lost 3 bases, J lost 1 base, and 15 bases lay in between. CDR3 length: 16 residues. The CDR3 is CASSHLQTGGNTEAFF. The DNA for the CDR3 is TGCGCCAGCAGTCACCTTCAGACAGGAGGGAACACTGAAGCTTTCTTT.

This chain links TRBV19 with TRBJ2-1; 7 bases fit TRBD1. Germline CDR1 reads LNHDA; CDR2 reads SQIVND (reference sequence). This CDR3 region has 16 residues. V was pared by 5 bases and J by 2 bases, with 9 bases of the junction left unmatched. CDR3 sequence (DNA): TGTGCCAGTAGTCTCAAATCGGGACAGCCCTACAATGAGCAGTTCTTC. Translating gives CASSLKSGQPYNEQFF.

This CDR3 is CASSLFRQNTGELFF. CDR3 in DNA: TGTGCCAGCAGCTTATTCCGACAGAACACCGGGGAGCTGTTTTTT. The chain has TRBV7-9 and TRBJ2-2; no definite D call. CDR1 and CDR2 from the germline V gene are SEHNR and FQNEAQ (reference sequence). CDR3 length equals 15 residues. The V end was cut by 2 bases, the J end by 1 base, with 8 bases between.

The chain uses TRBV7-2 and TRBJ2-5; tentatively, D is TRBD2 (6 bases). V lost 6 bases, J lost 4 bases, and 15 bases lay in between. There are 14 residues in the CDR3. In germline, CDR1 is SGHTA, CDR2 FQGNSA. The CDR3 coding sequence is TGTGCCAGCAGTCTCTTCGGAGCGGGAGAGACCCAGTACTTC. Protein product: CASSLFGAGETQYF.

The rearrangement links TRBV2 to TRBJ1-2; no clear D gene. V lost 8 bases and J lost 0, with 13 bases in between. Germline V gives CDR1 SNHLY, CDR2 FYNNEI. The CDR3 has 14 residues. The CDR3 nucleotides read TGTGCCAGCTCCGGGATACAAGCTAACTATGGCTACACCTTC. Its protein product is CASSGIQANYGYTF.

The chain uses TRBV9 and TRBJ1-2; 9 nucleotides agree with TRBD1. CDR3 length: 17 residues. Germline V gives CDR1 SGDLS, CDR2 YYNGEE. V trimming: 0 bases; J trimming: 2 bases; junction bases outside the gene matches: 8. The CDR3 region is CASSVDGQGRTNYGYTF. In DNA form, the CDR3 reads TGTGCCAGCAGCGTAGATGGACAGGGGCGTACGAACTATGGCTACACCTTC.